The source of this T cell receptor (beta chain) is a study of naive and memory T cell subsets. This clonotype has at least ten counts. The antigen is not known. RNA was extracted from less than 3 ml of whole blood of healthy adults. Unsorted total RNA, about 1 to 1,100 ng, was DNase treated before reverse transcription. Study-wide points: TCR transcript changes with activation or differentiation may affect this RNA method.

Blood and skin TCR RNA was reverse transcribed with alpha and beta constant primers. TCRdb reprocessed the 5' RACE reads with MiXCR, giving one entry per CDR3 protein. The sample lists 20,000 to 25,000 distinct CDR3 sequences, about 4% occurring once. CDR3 length: 15 amino acids. The germline gives CDR1 SGHVS, CDR2 FNYEAQ. V was clipped by 1 base and J by 1 base, with 10 bases between them. The chain carries TRBV7-6 and TRBJ1-1; a weak D match, TRBD1 (5 bases). The sequence was obtained from a male donor in good health. In DNA form, the CDR3 reads TGTGCCAGCAGCTTAGTACGGGGCAGGAACACTGAAGCTTTCTTT. Protein sequence: CASSLVRGRNTEAFF.